This T cell receptor beta chain derives from a study of graft-versus-host responses after intestinal transplantation. CDR3 size: 11 residues. Deletions cut 2 bases from V and 7 bases from J, with 3 bases between. The germline V gene encodes CDR1 SEHNR and CDR2 FQNEAQ (reference sequence). Assay: immunoSEQ multiplex PCR; the TCRdb copy retains only in-frame clones and omits some. The repertoire holds 15,000 to 20,000 clones, with 80% to 90% as singletons. The sequence was collected from a human patient who received an intestinal transplant, so some T cells may come from the graft donor. The chain employs TRBV7-9 and TRBJ2-1; no clear D. The sample in question was PBMCs, obtained roughly 110 days after intestinal transplant. The CDR3 nucleotides are TGTGCCAGCAGCTTATTTAATGAGCAGTTCTTC. Its translation: CASSLFNEQFF.